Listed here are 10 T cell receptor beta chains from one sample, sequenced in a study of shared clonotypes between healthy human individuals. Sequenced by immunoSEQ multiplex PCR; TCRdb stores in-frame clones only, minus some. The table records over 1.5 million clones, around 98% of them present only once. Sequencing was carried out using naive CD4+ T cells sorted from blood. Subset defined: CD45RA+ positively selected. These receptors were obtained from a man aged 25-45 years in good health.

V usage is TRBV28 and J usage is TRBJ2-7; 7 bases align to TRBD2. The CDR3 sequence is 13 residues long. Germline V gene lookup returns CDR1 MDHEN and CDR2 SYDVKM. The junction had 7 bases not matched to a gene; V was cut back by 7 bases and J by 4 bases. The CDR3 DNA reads TGTGCCAGCACGATTGGGAGGGGATACGAGCAGTACTTC. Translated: CASTIGRGYEQYF. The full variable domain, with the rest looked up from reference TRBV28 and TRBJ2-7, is DVKVTQSSRYLVKRTGEKVFLECVQDMDHENMFWYRQDPGLGLRLIYFSYDVKMKEKGDIPEGYSVSREKKERFSLILESASTNQTSMYLCASTIGRGYEQYFGPGTRLTVT.

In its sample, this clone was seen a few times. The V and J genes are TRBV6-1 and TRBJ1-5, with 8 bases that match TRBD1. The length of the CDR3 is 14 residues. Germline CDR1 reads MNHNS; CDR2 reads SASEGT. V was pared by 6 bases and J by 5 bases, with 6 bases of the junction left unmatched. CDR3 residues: CASRGTGWDQPQHF. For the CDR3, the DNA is TGTGCCAGCAGGGGGACAGGCTGGGATCAGCCCCAGCATTTT.

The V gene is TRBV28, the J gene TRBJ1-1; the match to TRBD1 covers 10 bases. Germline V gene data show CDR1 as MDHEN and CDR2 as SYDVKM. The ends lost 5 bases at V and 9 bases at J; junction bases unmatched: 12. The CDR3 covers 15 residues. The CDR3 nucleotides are TGTGCCAGCAGTCGCTCCCCCGGGACAGGGGCAAAAGCTTTCTTT. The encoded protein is CASSRSPGTGAKAFF.

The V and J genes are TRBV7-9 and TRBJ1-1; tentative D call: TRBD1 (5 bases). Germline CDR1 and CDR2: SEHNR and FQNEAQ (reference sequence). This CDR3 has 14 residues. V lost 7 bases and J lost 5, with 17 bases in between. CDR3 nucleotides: TGTGCCAGCACTCCCCAGGCAGGGCCGACTGAAGCTTTCTTT. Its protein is CASTPQAGPTEAFF. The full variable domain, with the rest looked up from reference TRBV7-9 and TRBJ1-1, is DTGVSQNPRHKITKRGQNVTFRCDPISEHNRLYWYRQTLGQGPEFLTYFQNEAQLEKSRLLSDRFSAERPKGSFSTLEIQRTEQGDSAMYLCASTPQAGPTEAFFGQGTRLTVV.

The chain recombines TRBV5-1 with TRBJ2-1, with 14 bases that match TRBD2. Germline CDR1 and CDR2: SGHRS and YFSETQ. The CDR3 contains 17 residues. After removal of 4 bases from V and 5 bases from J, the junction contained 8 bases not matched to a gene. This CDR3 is CASSHTAGLAGDNEQFF. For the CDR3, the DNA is TGCGCCAGCAGCCATACCGCGGGACTAGCGGGAGACAATGAGCAGTTCTTC.

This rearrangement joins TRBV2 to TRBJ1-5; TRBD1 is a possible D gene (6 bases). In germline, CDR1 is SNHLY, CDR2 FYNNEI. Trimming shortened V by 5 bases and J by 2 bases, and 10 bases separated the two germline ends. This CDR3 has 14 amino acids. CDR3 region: CASSQQGGNQPQHF. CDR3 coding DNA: TGTGCCAGCAGTCAACAGGGAGGCAATCAGCCCCAGCATTTT.

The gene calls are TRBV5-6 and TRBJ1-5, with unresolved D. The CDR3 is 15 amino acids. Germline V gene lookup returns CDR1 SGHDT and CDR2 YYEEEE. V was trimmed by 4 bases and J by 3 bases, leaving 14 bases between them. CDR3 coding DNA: TGTGCCAGCAGCCTGGTGGGTGTGAACAATCAGCCCCAGCATTTT. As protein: CASSLVGVNNQPQHF.

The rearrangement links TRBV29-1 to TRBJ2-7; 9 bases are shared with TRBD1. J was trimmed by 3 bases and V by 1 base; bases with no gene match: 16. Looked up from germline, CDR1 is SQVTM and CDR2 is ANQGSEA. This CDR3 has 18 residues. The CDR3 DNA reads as TGCAGCGTTGAAGTTCGGACAGGGGCACCTCCGATTTTCTACGAGCAGTACTTC. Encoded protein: CSVEVRTGAPPIFYEQYF.

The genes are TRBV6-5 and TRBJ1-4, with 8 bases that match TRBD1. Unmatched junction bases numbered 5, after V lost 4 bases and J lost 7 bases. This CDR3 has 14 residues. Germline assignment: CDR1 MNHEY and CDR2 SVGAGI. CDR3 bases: TGTGCCAGCAGTTTCTTCACAGGGGGTGAAAAACTGTTTTTT. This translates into CASSFFTGGEKLFF.

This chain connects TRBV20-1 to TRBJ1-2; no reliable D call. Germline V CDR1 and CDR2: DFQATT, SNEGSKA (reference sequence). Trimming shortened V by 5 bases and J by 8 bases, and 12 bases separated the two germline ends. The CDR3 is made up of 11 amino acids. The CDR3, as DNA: TGCAGTGCTGGACCTCAAGGGGGCTACACCTTC. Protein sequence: CSAGPQGGYTF.